This TCR beta chain came from a study of regulatory T cells in long-lasting Graves disease. There are a few counts of this clonotype. Stated time point: newly diagnosed GD, antithyroid drugs for less than 3 months. Researchers made the TCR library from RNA that was extracted from PBMCs. Relying on iRepertoire HTBI primers and Arm-PCR of CDR3 regions, the team built TCR beta libraries. Each CDR3 protein is one row after TCRdb ran MiXCR on the multiplex PCR reads. The sample carries about 540,000 distinct CDR3 sequences, approximately 15% recorded once. These data were likewise used in another study, on T cells in Graves' hyperthyroidism and ophthalmopathy. That publication notes: HTBI primers were used for first-round RT-PCR of the TCR CDR3.

The receptor's source is a man under 40 with Graves disease. The sample in question was peripheral blood mononuclear cells (PBMCs), obtained at new diagnosis, from a patient treated with antithyroid drugs.

CDR3 in DNA: TGCAGTGCTAGAGCCGGACTAGCCGGGCGGGTCGAGCAGTACTTC. Translated, it gives CSARAGLAGRVEQYF. This chain links TRBV20-1 with TRBJ2-7, with 8 bases fitting TRBD2. The CDR3 is 15 amino acids. V shed 1 base and J 6 bases; nucleotides not matched to a gene: 11. The germline V gene encodes CDR1 DFQATT and CDR2 SNEGSKA (reference sequence).